Below are 20 T cell receptor beta chains sequenced from a single sample in a study of T cell responses to AZD1222 COVID-19 vaccine. The data were produced by immunoSEQ multiplex PCR, yet TCRdb's version contains in-frame clones alone and is incomplete. The data hold about 120,000 clones, with about 90% observed a single time. The sequencing used peripheral blood, collected on day 0 of AZD1222 vaccination. These receptors all stem from an adult in good health.

V gene TRBV5-1 combines with J gene TRBJ1-4; TRBD1 agrees at 8 bases. The junction had 8 bases not matched to a gene; V was cut back by 4 bases and J by 0 bases. This CDR3 contains 17 residues. CDR1 is SGHRS and CDR2 is YFSETQ in the germline V gene. The CDR3 region has the DNA TGCGCCAGCAGCCCTTCTGGACAGGGCGCAACTAATGAAAAACTGTTTTTT. Translating gives CASSPSGQGATNEKLFF.

The chain recombines TRBV11-3 with TRBJ1-6, with unresolved D. This CDR3 is built from 16 residues. V was pared by 1 base and J by 8 bases, with 15 bases between. The germline CDR1 and CDR2 sequences are SGHNT and YENEEA. Written as DNA, the CDR3 is TGTGCCAGCAGCTTAGCCCTACGAGGTGGGGATTCACCCCTCCACTTT. This translates into CASSLALRGGDSPLHF.

The V and J genes are TRBV27 and TRBJ1-1; 12 bases match TRBD1. Germline CDR1 MNHEY, CDR2 SMNVEV (reference sequence). Trimming at V came to 6 bases and at J to 5 bases, leaving 10 bases not matched to a gene. The CDR3 loop spans 16 amino acids. The CDR3 nucleotides read TGTGCCAGCAGGCCGGGGACAGGGGGCCCGGGGACTGAAGCTTTCTTT. It is translated as CASRPGTGGPGTEAFF.

To note about this clone: One junction end does not reproduce the germline sequence, and a read error may be involved. This sequence joins TRBV2 and TRBJ1-5; TRBD1 might be the D (5 bases). Germline V gene lookup returns CDR1 SNHLY and CDR2 FYNNEI. The CDR3 contains 14 residues. The CDR3 DNA is TGTGCCAGCACAGGGACGGGCAGCACTCAGCCCCAGCATTTT. Residues: CASTGTGSTQPQHF. Variable domain in full (rest from reference TRBV2 and TRBJ1-5): EPEVTQTPSHQVTQMGQEVILRCVPISNHLYFYWYRQILGQKVEFLVSFYNNEISEKSEIFDDQFSVERPDGSNFTLKIRSTKLEDSAMYFCASTGTGSTQPQHFGDGTRLSIL.

The chain has TRBV3-1 (or the pseudogene TRBV3-2) and TRBJ1-1; D not resolved. V shed 4 bases and J shed 1 base, with 7 bases lying between them. The germline V gene encodes CDR1 LGHDT and CDR2 YNNKEL (reference sequence). The CDR3 consists of 13 residues. The CDR3 protein is CASSLGGNTEAFF. CDR3 in DNA: TGTGCCAGCAGCCTGGGAGGGAACACTGAAGCTTTCTTT.

The rearrangement uses TRBV5-4 and TRBJ1-2; D perhaps matches TRBD1 (5 bases). The V and J ends lost 4 bases and 5 bases respectively, with 15 bases between them. Germline CDR1 reads SGHNT; CDR2 reads YYREEE (reference sequence). This CDR3 is 14 amino acids long. The CDR3 sequence: CASSLMSGGYGYTF. The CDR3 DNA reads as TGTGCCAGCAGCCTGATGTCGGGGGGGTATGGCTACACCTTC.

The gene calls are TRBV20-1 and TRBJ1-1; D is undetermined. Germline CDR1 DFQATT, CDR2 SNEGSKA (reference sequence). The CDR3 runs to 13 residues. V dropped 3 bases and J dropped 6 bases, with 14 bases sitting between them. DNA of the CDR3: TGCAGTGCTAGTCGGCCCGGAAGGTCTGAAGCTTTCTTT. Its protein is CSASRPGRSEAFF.

The chain has TRBV27 and TRBJ2-1; D remains ambiguous. CDR1 MNHEY and CDR2 SMNVEV come from the germline V gene (reference sequence). This CDR3 is built from 14 residues. V was cut by 2 bases and J by 3 bases, with 8 bases left in between. In DNA, the CDR3 is TGTGCCAGCAGTTTAGGCACAGACTACAATGAGCAGTTCTTC. It codes for CASSLGTDYNEQFF.

This rearrangement joins TRBV2 to TRBJ1-5; perhaps TRBD1 as D (5 bases). CDR3 length equals 15 residues. V dropped 3 bases and J dropped 0 bases, with 9 bases sitting between them. The germline CDR1 and CDR2 sequences are SNHLY and FYNNEI. The CDR3 DNA follows: TGTGCCAGCAGTGATGACGGACATAGCAATCAGCCCCAGCATTTT. It codes for CASSDDGHSNQPQHF.

This clone was counted once. One end of the junction fails to match germline, which may point to a read error. This rearrangement joins TRBV12-3 or TRBV12-4 to TRBJ1-2, with a tentative D call TRBD1 (5 bases). The length of the CDR3 is 12 residues. The CDR3 sequence: CASTLSDRGYTF. CDR3 bases: TGTGCCAGCACTTTAAGTGACAGAGGCTACACCTTC.

The chain recombines TRBV11-2 with TRBJ1-2; no clear D gene. The CDR3 loop spans 16 amino acids. V lost 1 base and J lost 7, with 19 bases in between. Per germline, CDR1 SGHAT and CDR2 FQNNGV. Here the CDR3 DNA reads TGTGCCAGCAGCTTAGGAAGGAACGCCGGTCGAAGTGGCTACACCTTC. Its protein is CASSLGRNAGRSGYTF. Variable domain in full (rest from reference TRBV11-2 and TRBJ1-2): EAGVAQSPRYKIIEKRQSVAFWCNPISGHATLYWYQQILGQGPKLLIQFQNNGVVDDSQLPKDRFSAERLKGVDSTLKIQPAKLEDSAVYLCASSLGRNAGRSGYTFGSGTRLTVV.

The V call is TRBV7-9, the J call TRBJ1-2, with D perhaps TRBD1 (5 bases). Germline lookup yields CDR1 SEHNR and CDR2 FQNEAQ (reference sequence). This CDR3 contains 11 residues. The V end lost 4 bases, the J end lost 8 bases, and 8 bases lay between the germline ends. This chain's CDR3 is CASSWGRGYTF. CDR3 bases: TGTGCCAGCAGCTGGGGCCGGGGCTACACCTTC.

The genes are TRBV27 and TRBJ1-2; 7 nucleotides agree with TRBD1. Losses at the gene ends were 5 bases for V and 6 bases for J; bases not matched to a gene: 12. Germline-derived CDR1 and CDR2 are MNHEY and SMNVEV (reference sequence). The CDR3 loop spans 15 amino acids. CDR3 nucleotides: TGTGCCAGCAGTCCCACGTATCCAGGGGGGAATGGCTACACCTTC. It specifies CASSPTYPGGNGYTF.

V usage is TRBV28 and J usage is TRBJ1-4, with D perhaps matching TRBD1 (5 bases). Trimming pared 2 bases from V and 0 bases from J, leaving 7 bases between. CDR3 length: 15 amino acids. CDR1 MDHEN and CDR2 SYDVKM come from the germline V gene. For the CDR3, the DNA is TGTGCCAGCAGTTTAGGGGCCGCAACTAATGAAAAACTGTTTTTT. Protein sequence: CASSLGAATNEKLFF.

The V and J genes are TRBV7-9 and TRBJ1-4; D is unresolved. The CDR3 is made up of 16 amino acids. CDR1 and CDR2 from the germline V gene are SEHNR and FQNEAQ (reference sequence). V was trimmed by 1 base and J by 0 bases, leaving 9 bases between them. CDR3: CASSLGQPATNEKLFF. In nucleotides, the CDR3 is TGTGCCAGCAGCTTAGGTCAGCCAGCAACTAATGAAAAACTGTTTTTT.

The chain combines TRBV19 with TRBJ1-6; D is uncertain. CDR1 is LNHDA, CDR2 SQIVND, per germline (reference sequence). The CDR3 has 13 amino acids. V was pared by 2 bases and J by 7 bases, with 6 bases between. The CDR3 region has the DNA TGTGCCAGTAGTATAAGGACCAATTCACCCCTCCACTTT. Its translation: CASSIRTNSPLHF.

Written as DNA, the CDR3 is TGCGCCAGCAGCTTGGCCTTTAGGCAGTCGAGCTCCTACGAGCAGTACTTC. Protein: CASSLAFRQSSSYEQYF. This sequence joins TRBV5-1 and TRBJ2-7; D not resolved. There are 17 residues in the CDR3. Germline CDR1 is SGHRS and CDR2 is YFSETQ. Trimming shortened V by 0 bases and J by 0 bases, and 16 bases separated the two germline ends.

The chain employs TRBV5-1 and TRBJ2-1; D may be TRBD1 or TRBD2 (5 bases each). Trimming cost V 0 bases and J 16 bases, with 17 bases left between them. The CDR3 covers 13 residues. Germline lookup yields CDR1 SGHRS and CDR2 YFSETQ. The CDR3 protein is CASSLAGQGVVFF. CDR3 DNA sequence: TGCGCCAGCAGCTTGGCCGGGCAGGGAGTTGTTTTCTTC. Full variable domain (outside the CDR3, taken from reference TRBV5-1 and TRBJ2-1): KAGVTQTPRYLIKTRGQQVTLSCSPISGHRSVSWYQQTPGQGLQFLFEYFSETQRNKGNFPGRFSGRQFSNSRSEMNVSTLELGDSALYLCASSLAGQGVVFFGPGTRLTVL.

The chain carries TRBV12-3 or TRBV12-4 and TRBJ2-7, with D uncertain. The CDR3 contains 13 residues. V was clipped by 0 bases and J by 1 base, with 4 bases between them. CDR3 loop: CASSLARSYEQYF. DNA of the CDR3: TGTGCCAGCAGTTTAGCGAGGTCCTACGAGCAGTACTTC.

V usage is TRBV27 and J usage is TRBJ2-7; 9 nucleotides align to TRBD1. Per germline, CDR1 MNHEY and CDR2 SMNVEV (reference sequence). This CDR3 has 14 residues. The V gene end was trimmed by 6 bases and the J gene end by 4 bases; junction bases not matched to a gene: 7. The CDR3 here is CASSVGTGKYEQYF. As DNA, the CDR3 is TGTGCCAGCAGCGTCGGGACAGGGAAATACGAGCAGTACTTC.